These 17 T cell receptor beta chains came from one sample sequenced in a study of shared clonotypes between healthy human individuals. The repertoire was sequenced with immunoSEQ multiplex PCR; TCRdb's copy has only in-frame clones and lacks some. The sample holds about 490,000 clones, roughly 85% seen once. Source material: PBMCs. Source of these receptors: a woman aged 40 to 50 in good health. Some clones in this sample may be carry-over from other donors' samples.

The chain is built from TRBV7-2 and TRBJ2-7; TRBD1 or TRBD2 may be the D gene (5 bases each). Germline assignment: CDR1 SGHTA and CDR2 FQGNSA. Deletions cut 3 bases from V and 6 bases from J, with 15 bases between. The CDR3 is 14 amino acids. In nucleotides, the CDR3 is TGTGCCAGCAGCTTCTTCCCAGGGACGGGCGAGCAGTACTTC. Encoded protein: CASSFFPGTGEQYF. Full variable domain (rest looked up from reference TRBV7-2 and TRBJ2-7): GAGVSQSPSNKVTEKGKDVELRCDPISGHTALYWYRQSLGQGLEFLIYFQGNSAPDKSGLPSDRFSAERTGGSVSTLTIQRTQQEDSAVYLCASSFFPGTGEQYFGPGTRLTVT.

The rearrangement uses TRBV2 and TRBJ1-1, with 12 bases identical to TRBD1. The CDR3 is 13 amino acids. Germline CDR1 is SNHLY and CDR2 is FYNNEI. V dropped 6 bases and J dropped 8; count of bases not matched to a gene: 4. The CDR3 loop is CASRGDRGLEAFF. CDR3 coding DNA: TGTGCCAGCAGGGGGGACAGGGGGCTAGAAGCTTTCTTT.

This clone was picked up many times. The genes are TRBV7-8 and TRBJ2-5, with D uncertain. TRBJ2-7 matches the DNA end more closely, so the J call is doubtful. The length of the CDR3 is 12 residues. Germline CDR1 is SGHVS and CDR2 is FQNEAQ. Here the CDR3 DNA reads TGTGCCAGCAGCCCCCATGGGGACGAGCAGTACTTC. Translating gives CASSPHGDEQYF.

V and J are TRBV30 and TRBJ2-3, with 8 bases aligning to TRBD2. With 3 bases clipped from V and 7 bases from J, the junction kept 15 bases outside the gene matches. CDR1 is GTSNPN, CDR2 SVGIG, per germline (reference sequence). CDR3 size: 16 residues. The CDR3 protein is CAWRSLAAYRSYTQYF. The CDR3 bases are TGTGCCTGGAGGTCACTAGCGGCTTACAGGTCGTATACGCAGTATTTT.

This sequence joins TRBV5-4 and TRBJ2-7, with D perhaps matching TRBD1 (7 bases). The CDR3 spans 15 residues. V was cut by 0 bases and J by 2 bases, with 12 bases left in between. Germline V gene lookup returns CDR1 SGHNT and CDR2 YYREEE (reference sequence). CDR3 sequence (DNA): TGTGCCAGCAGCTTGGCCGCGGGACAGACCTACGAGCAGTACTTC. Translating gives CASSLAAGQTYEQYF.

V and J are TRBV6-4 and TRBJ2-2; 8 bases fit TRBD2. The CDR3 extends over 15 amino acids. V shed 5 bases, J shed 3 bases, and the junction held 5 bases outside the gene matches. Germline V CDR1 and CDR2: MRHNA, SNTAGT. CDR3 nucleotide sequence: TGTGCCAGCAGTAAAGACGGGGGGGACACCGGGGAGCTGTTTTTT. Amino acids: CASSKDGGDTGELFF.

The chain has TRBV5-4 and TRBJ2-7, with 8 bases aligning to TRBD1. This CDR3 is 15 amino acids long. Trimming cost V 4 bases and J 3 bases; bases outside gene matches: 9. The germline V gene encodes CDR1 SGHNT and CDR2 YYREEE (reference sequence). The CDR3 reads CASSPGQDRVYEQYF. The CDR3 DNA reads as TGTGCCAGCAGCCCAGGACAGGACAGGGTCTACGAGCAGTACTTC. Filled out from reference TRBV5-4 and TRBJ2-7, the complete variable domain reads ETGVTQSPTHLIKTRGQQVTLRCSSQSGHNTVSWYQQALGQGPQFIFQYYREEENGRGNFPPRFSGLQFPNYSSELNVNALELDDSALYLCASSPGQDRVYEQYFGPGTRLTVT.

The V and J genes are TRBV7-9 and TRBJ1-5, with D unresolved. Germline-derived CDR1 and CDR2 are SEHNR and FQNEAQ (reference sequence). The V and J ends lost 2 bases and 2 bases respectively, with 19 bases between them. The CDR3 sequence is 18 residues long. CDR3 protein: CASSLWTKERSGNQPQHF. CDR3 sequence (DNA): TGTGCCAGCAGCTTATGGACCAAGGAACGATCGGGCAATCAGCCCCAGCATTTT.

The V call is TRBV7-2, the J call TRBJ1-1; D is uncertain. CDR1 and CDR2 (germline): SGHTA, FQGNSA. The CDR3 has 13 amino acids. Trimming pared 5 bases from V and 3 bases from J, leaving 10 bases between. CDR3 in amino acids: CASSAGSDTEAFF. CDR3 sequence (DNA): TGTGCCAGCAGCGCCGGGTCCGACACTGAAGCTTTCTTT.

The V gene is TRBV4-3, the J gene TRBJ2-6; D ambiguous. Trimming removed 5 bases from V and 5 bases from J, with 19 bases in between. The CDR3 sequence is 17 residues long. Germline V lookup: CDR1 LGHNA, CDR2 YSLEER. CDR3 sequence reads: CASSSLTSQSRANVLTF. The CDR3, as DNA: TGCGCCAGCAGCTCTCTGACGTCACAAAGTCGGGCCAACGTCCTGACTTTC.

This sequence joins TRBV11-1 and TRBJ2-3; a weak D match, TRBD1 (6 bases). V was trimmed by 1 base and J by 4 bases, leaving 12 bases between them. The CDR3 consists of 15 residues. The germline CDR1 and CDR2 sequences are SGHAT and FQDESV (reference sequence). CDR3 in DNA: TGTGCCAGCAGCTTAGATCCAGGGGCCCCAGATACGCAGTATTTT. This codes for CASSLDPGAPDTQYF.

The rearrangement uses TRBV11-1 and TRBJ1-2; no firm D call. V was trimmed by 4 bases and J by 3 bases, leaving 12 bases between them. This CDR3 is built from 14 residues. In germline, CDR1 is SGHAT, CDR2 FQDESV (reference sequence). The CDR3: CASSWGEGYYGYTF. CDR3 bases: TGTGCCAGCAGCTGGGGTGAGGGCTACTATGGCTACACCTTC.

V gene TRBV7-9 combines with J gene TRBJ2-5; TRBD2 agrees at 7 bases. Unmatched junction bases numbered 15, after V lost 4 bases and J lost 7 bases. The CDR3 runs 16 residues. Germline V lookup: CDR1 SEHNR, CDR2 FQNEAQ (reference sequence). CDR3 amino acids: CASSSGRTRHYATQYF. CDR3 in DNA: TGTGCCAGCAGCTCAGGACGGACTAGACACTATGCGACCCAGTACTTC. The variable domain in full, completed from reference TRBV7-9 and TRBJ2-5, reads DTGVSQNPRHKITKRGQNVTFRCDPISEHNRLYWYRQTLGQGPEFLTYFQNEAQLEKSRLLSDRFSAERPKGSFSTLEIQRTEQGDSAMYLCASSSGRTRHYATQYFGPGTRLLVL.

V is TRBV7-2 and J is TRBJ1-5; D is uncertain. Germline V CDR1 and CDR2: SGHTA, FQGNSA. V lost 2 bases, J lost 0 bases, and 2 bases lay in between. This CDR3 comprises 13 residues. The CDR3, as DNA: TGTGCCAGCAGCTTAAGTAGCAATCAGCCCCAGCATTTT. As protein: CASSLSSNQPQHF.

The CDR3 is CASSLAVAGIYEQYF. Here the CDR3 DNA reads TGTGCCAGCAGCTTAGCCGTAGCGGGGATCTACGAGCAGTACTTC. V usage is TRBV5-4 and J usage is TRBJ2-7; 8 positions agree with TRBD2. The CDR3 has 15 residues. After removal of 2 bases from V and 3 bases from J, the junction contained 7 bases not matched to a gene. The germline V gene has CDR1 SGHNT and CDR2 YYREEE (reference sequence).

To note about this clone: The CDR3 does not end in the conserved phenylalanine or tryptophan, so this is likely a read error. The chain links TRBV5-4 to TRBJ2-7, with 10 bases aligning to TRBD2. Losses at the gene ends were 4 bases for V and 4 bases for J; bases not matched to a gene: 2. The germline V gene encodes CDR1 SGHNT and CDR2 YYREEE (reference sequence). This CDR3 has 13 amino acids. The CDR3 loop is CASSASGRYEQYL. Here the CDR3 DNA reads TGTGCCAGCAGCGCTAGCGGGAGATACGAGCAGTACCTC.

This clone was detected once. The chain is built from TRBV5-4 and TRBJ2-3; the D gene is possibly TRBD2 (6 bases). The CDR3 is 16 residues long. The V end was cut by 0 bases, the J end by 3 bases, with 14 bases between. The germline gives CDR1 SGHNT, CDR2 YYREEE (reference sequence). As DNA, the CDR3 is TGTGCCAGCAGCTTGGGAGCGGGTGAGGGGACAGATACGCAGTATTTT. Translated, it gives CASSLGAGEGTDTQYF. Supplemented by reference TRBV5-4 and TRBJ2-3, the full variable domain reads ETGVTQSPTHLIKTRGQQVTLRCSSQSGHNTVSWYQQALGQGPQFIFQYYREEENGRGNFPPRFSGLQFPNYSSELNVNALELDDSALYLCASSLGAGEGTDTQYFGPGTRLTVL.